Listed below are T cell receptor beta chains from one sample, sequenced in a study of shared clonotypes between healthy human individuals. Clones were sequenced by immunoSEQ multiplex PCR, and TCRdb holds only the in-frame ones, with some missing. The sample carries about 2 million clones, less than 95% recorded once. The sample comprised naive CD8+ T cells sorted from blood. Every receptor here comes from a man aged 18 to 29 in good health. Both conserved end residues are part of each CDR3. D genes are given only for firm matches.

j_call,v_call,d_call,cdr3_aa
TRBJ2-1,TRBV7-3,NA,CASSFTGLAHGNEQFF
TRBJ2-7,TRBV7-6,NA,CASSLVAGEYEQYF
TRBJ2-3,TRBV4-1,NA,CASSQGLASTDTQYF
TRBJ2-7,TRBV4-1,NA,CASSQDFERQNYEQYF
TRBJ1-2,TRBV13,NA,CASSSSPLLVGANYGYTF
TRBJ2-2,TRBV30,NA,CAWSPGGGELFF
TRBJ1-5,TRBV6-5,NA,CASSEGVLQPQHF
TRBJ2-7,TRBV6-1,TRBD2,CASSASGSYEQYF
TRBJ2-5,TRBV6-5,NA,CASSHGEGPRETQYF
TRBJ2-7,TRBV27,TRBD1,CASSPSAGQGTYEQYF
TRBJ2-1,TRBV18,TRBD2,CASSPGLAGRYNEQFF
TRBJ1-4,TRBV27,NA,CASSLTTGLNEKLFF
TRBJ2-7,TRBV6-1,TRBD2,CASSELTSRSIWGEQYF
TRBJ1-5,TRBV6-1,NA,CASSELEGLSNQPQHF
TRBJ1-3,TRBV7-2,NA,CASSPSGRISGNTIYF
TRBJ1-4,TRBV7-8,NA,CASSLVGEIGEKLFF
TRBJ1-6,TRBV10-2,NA,CASSEAGPNSPLHF
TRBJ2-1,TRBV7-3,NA,CASTADGHNEQFF
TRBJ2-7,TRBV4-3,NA,CASASWLAYEQYF
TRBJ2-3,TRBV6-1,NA,CASSEAGNAGLYTQYF
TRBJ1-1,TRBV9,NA,CASSVDGVTEAFF
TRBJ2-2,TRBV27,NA,CASSLGPGSYTGELFF
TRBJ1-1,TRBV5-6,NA,CASSAGTTNTEAFF
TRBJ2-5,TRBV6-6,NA,CASSDYPREETQYF
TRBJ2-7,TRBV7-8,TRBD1,CASSLPGQGAREQYF
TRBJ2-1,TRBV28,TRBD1,CASSLGTGGSYNEQFF
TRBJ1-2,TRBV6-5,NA,CASSEPGGYGYTF
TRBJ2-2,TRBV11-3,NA,CASSLVYSGSGELFF
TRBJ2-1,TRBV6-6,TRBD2,CASSLIAGASYNEQFF
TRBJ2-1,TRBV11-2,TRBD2,CASSSGTSPFPHNEQFF
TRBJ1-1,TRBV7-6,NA,CASSLESRGGTEAFF
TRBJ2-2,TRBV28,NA,CASSYQGTGELFF
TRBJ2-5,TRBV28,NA,CASSRGTELSETQYF
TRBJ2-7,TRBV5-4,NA,CASSTGLSSYEQYF
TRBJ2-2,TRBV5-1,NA,CASSLSSPGLQGNTGELFF